Listed below are T cell receptor beta chains from one sample, sequenced in a study of blood T cell repertoires in COVID-19. The repertoire was sequenced with immunoSEQ multiplex PCR; TCRdb's copy has only in-frame clones and lacks some. Here the sample spans roughly 250,000 clones, about 86% being singletons. Sequenced input: peripheral blood. The receptors were sampled from a woman in her fifties or sixties with active or convalescent COVID-19. CDR3s include the opening cysteine and the closing phenylalanine or tryptophan. Each record gives: V gene, D gene, clone size, J gene, CDR3 DNA, CDR3 protein. A D gene is named only where the DNA matches it firmly. Size tells how often a clone was seen (once, few, many) or the class of an expanded clone, and some rows leave it out.

V gene: TRBV2
D gene: NA
clone size: NA
J gene: TRBJ2-3
CDR3 DNA: TGTGCCAGCAGTGAAGCGCTTTGGGCAGGGGTAAGGGGAGATACGCAGTATTTT
CDR3 protein: CASSEALWAGVRGDTQYF

V gene: TRBV6-5
D gene: TRBD1
clone size: NA
J gene: TRBJ1-5
CDR3 DNA: TGTGCCAGCCAAAGGACAGGACATAGCAATCAGCCCCAGCATTTT
CDR3 protein: CASQRTGHSNQPQHF

V gene: TRBV10-2
D gene: TRBD1
clone size: NA
J gene: TRBJ1-1
CDR3 DNA: TGCGCCAGCAGTGACTTCCGGGCAGGGGGAACTGAAGCTTTCTTT
CDR3 protein: CASSDFRAGGTEAFF

V gene: TRBV9
D gene: NA
clone size: NA
J gene: TRBJ2-5
CDR3 DNA: TGTGCCAGCAGCGTAGCCCCAGGGATCGGAGAGACCCAGTACTTC
CDR3 protein: CASSVAPGIGETQYF

V gene: TRBV7-2
D gene: NA
clone size: NA
J gene: TRBJ1-1
CDR3 DNA: TGTGCCAGCAGGTCAAGAGGGGGCACTGAAGCTTTCTTT
CDR3 protein: CASRSRGGTEAFF

V gene: TRBV7-2
D gene: NA
clone size: once
J gene: TRBJ2-3
CDR3 DNA: TGTGCCAGCAGCTTAGCGGGGAGAACAGATACGCAGTATTTT
CDR3 protein: CASSLAGRTDTQYF

V gene: TRBV5-1
D gene: TRBD1
clone size: once
J gene: TRBJ1-2
CDR3 DNA: TGCGCCAGCAGCTTGTTGGGACAGGGAGATGGCTACACCTTC
CDR3 protein: CASSLLGQGDGYTF

V gene: TRBV12-3/TRBV12-4
D gene: NA
clone size: NA
J gene: TRBJ1-1
CDR3 DNA: TGTGCCAGCAGTTACCACGGGTTCACTGAAGCTTTCTTT
CDR3 protein: CASSYHGFTEAFF

V gene: TRBV19
D gene: NA
clone size: few
J gene: TRBJ1-1
CDR3 DNA: TGTGCCAGCTCCTCGACGGGAGACACTGAAGCTTTCTTT
CDR3 protein: CASSSTGDTEAFF

V gene: TRBV5-3
D gene: TRBD1
clone size: NA
J gene: TRBJ1-2
CDR3 DNA: TGTGCCAGAAGCTTGGTCTGTTATCGGGACAGGGAGGATATTAACTATGGCTACACCTTC
CDR3 protein: CARSLVCYRDREDINYGYTF

V gene: TRBV30
D gene: TRBD2
clone size: NA
J gene: TRBJ2-5
CDR3 DNA: TGTGCCTGGATTCCAAAATCGGGGGGCCAGTACTTC
CDR3 protein: CAWIPKSGGQYF

V gene: TRBV28
D gene: TRBD1
clone size: once
J gene: TRBJ1-1
CDR3 DNA: TGTGCCAGCAGTTTATCTCTCAGGGGGCTGGCTTTTGGATCCATGAACACTGAAGCTTTCTTT
CDR3 protein: CASSLSLRGLAFGSMNTEAFF

V gene: TRBV19
D gene: NA
clone size: NA
J gene: TRBJ2-7
CDR3 DNA: TGTGCCACGTTAGAGAAACCGACCTACGAGCAGTACTTC
CDR3 protein: CATLEKPTYEQYF

V gene: TRBV7-9
D gene: NA
clone size: few
J gene: TRBJ2-7
CDR3 DNA: TGTGCCAGCAGCTTATCGTCCTACGAGCAGTACTTC
CDR3 protein: CASSLSSYEQYF

V gene: TRBV27
D gene: TRBD1
clone size: once
J gene: TRBJ1-1
CDR3 DNA: TGTGCCAGCTGGACAGGGCGGTACACTGAAGCTTTCTTT
CDR3 protein: CASWTGRYTEAFF

V gene: TRBV30
D gene: NA
clone size: NA
J gene: TRBJ1-2
CDR3 DNA: TGTGCCTGGAGTGTAGGAGGGGCCAGCGCGATCTACACCTTC
CDR3 protein: CAWSVGGASAIYTF

V gene: TRBV4-1
D gene: NA
clone size: NA
J gene: TRBJ1-2
CDR3 DNA: TGCGCCAGCAGCCCAGAGAATCGACCGGGGGGAGGCTACACCTTC
CDR3 protein: CASSPENRPGGGYTF

V gene: TRBV10-3
D gene: TRBD2
clone size: NA
J gene: TRBJ2-3
CDR3 DNA: TGTGCCATCAGTGAAGCGGGGGCCGGCACAGATACGCAGTATTTT
CDR3 protein: CAISEAGAGTDTQYF

V gene: TRBV18
D gene: NA
clone size: many
J gene: TRBJ1-2
CDR3 DNA: TGTGCCAGCTCGCCGGAGCAGGGCTTGGCTAACTATGGCTACACCTTC
CDR3 protein: CASSPEQGLANYGYTF

V gene: TRBV5-3
D gene: NA
clone size: NA
J gene: TRBJ2-7
CDR3 DNA: TGTGCCAGAATTGCGGGGGCCTCCTCCTACGAGCAGTACTTC
CDR3 protein: CARIAGASSYEQYF

V gene: TRBV3-1/TRBV3-2
D gene: NA
clone size: NA
J gene: TRBJ1-2
CDR3 DNA: TGTGCCAGCAGCCAAGAACCAGGGCTCGGGGGCTACACCTTC
CDR3 protein: CASSQEPGLGGYTF

V gene: TRBV7-3
D gene: NA
clone size: NA
J gene: TRBJ2-3
CDR3 DNA: TGTGCCAGCAGCACCTCCGGTACCGATACGCAGTATTTT
CDR3 protein: CASSTSGTDTQYF

V gene: TRBV3-1/TRBV3-2
D gene: TRBD1
clone size: NA
J gene: TRBJ1-2
CDR3 DNA: TGTGCCAGCAGCCCGACGACTTGGACAGGGAGGTTCTATGGCTACACCTTC
CDR3 protein: CASSPTTWTGRFYGYTF

V gene: TRBV27
D gene: TRBD1
clone size: NA
J gene: TRBJ1-2
CDR3 DNA: TGTGCCAGCAGTTTTTTATCCAGGGGGGCAAGACTCAACTATGGCTACACCTTC
CDR3 protein: CASSFLSRGARLNYGYTF

V gene: TRBV21-1
D gene: NA
clone size: NA
J gene: TRBJ2-7
CDR3 DNA: TGTGCCAGCAGCTCAATGGGACACCTAAACGGAGCCTACGAGCAGTACTTC
CDR3 protein: CASSSMGHLNGAYEQYF

V gene: TRBV7-6
D gene: TRBD2
clone size: NA
J gene: TRBJ2-2
CDR3 DNA: TGTGCCAGCAGCGCCACCGGGACTACGGTGAACACCGGGGAGCTGTTTTTT
CDR3 protein: CASSATGTTVNTGELFF

V gene: TRBV11-2
D gene: NA
clone size: NA
J gene: TRBJ2-3
CDR3 DNA: TGTGCCAGCAGCCTCAGGGGTACCAGCACAGATACGCAGTATTTT
CDR3 protein: CASSLRGTSTDTQYF

V gene: TRBV5-1
D gene: NA
clone size: NA
J gene: TRBJ2-3
CDR3 DNA: TGCGCCAGCAGCAAGGAATCAGCGACGACAGATACGCAGTATTTT
CDR3 protein: CASSKESATTDTQYF

V gene: TRBV4-3
D gene: NA
clone size: NA
J gene: TRBJ2-5
CDR3 DNA: TGCGCCAGCAGCCAAGATAGGGGCTACGGGGGTGGAGAGACCCAGTACTTC
CDR3 protein: CASSQDRGYGGGETQYF

V gene: TRBV7-2
D gene: NA
clone size: NA
J gene: TRBJ1-1
CDR3 DNA: TGTGCCAGCAGCTTGGCGGGGGGGCAGAACACTGAAGCTTTCTTT
CDR3 protein: CASSLAGGQNTEAFF

V gene: TRBV5-1
D gene: TRBD1
clone size: NA
J gene: TRBJ2-5
CDR3 DNA: TGCGCCAGCAGTTTTTTACCGGGACAGGGTGAGGAGACCCAGTACTTC
CDR3 protein: CASSFLPGQGEETQYF

V gene: TRBV3-1/TRBV3-2
D gene: TRBD2
clone size: NA
J gene: TRBJ2-5
CDR3 DNA: TGTGCCAGCAGCCGGGATCTTAGCGGGGGACCCCAAGAGACCCAGTACTTC
CDR3 protein: CASSRDLSGGPQETQYF

V gene: TRBV7-9
D gene: TRBD1
clone size: NA
J gene: TRBJ2-1
CDR3 DNA: TGTGCCAGCAGCCCACGACAGGGGAGCTCCTACAATGAGCAGTTCTTC
CDR3 protein: CASSPRQGSSYNEQFF

V gene: TRBV5-1
D gene: NA
clone size: NA
J gene: TRBJ2-3
CDR3 DNA: TGCGCCAGCAGCCGGATGTTACTAGAGGAGGGCAGCGGCACAGATACGCAGTATTTT
CDR3 protein: CASSRMLLEEGSGTDTQYF

V gene: TRBV5-1
D gene: TRBD1
clone size: few
J gene: TRBJ1-1
CDR3 DNA: TGCGCCAGCAGCTTTGAATCGGGACAGCTGAACACTGAAGCTTTCTTT
CDR3 protein: CASSFESGQLNTEAFF

V gene: TRBV10-3
D gene: NA
clone size: NA
J gene: TRBJ2-3
CDR3 DNA: TGTGCCATCAGTGAGTCGCTCGGCGTCGGGGGTCGGGATACGCAGTATTTT
CDR3 protein: CAISESLGVGGRDTQYF

V gene: TRBV5-4
D gene: TRBD2
clone size: NA
J gene: TRBJ2-3
CDR3 DNA: TGTGCCAGCAGCCCCCACCCCCCTAGCGGGGCCCACTCGAGCACAGATACGCAGTATTTT
CDR3 protein: CASSPHPPSGAHSSTDTQYF

V gene: TRBV12-5
D gene: TRBD1
clone size: NA
J gene: TRBJ2-1
CDR3 DNA: TGTGCTATCGTAGCCCGGGACAGGGTCAATGAGCAGTTCTTC
CDR3 protein: CAIVARDRVNEQFF

V gene: TRBV18
D gene: TRBD1
clone size: NA
J gene: TRBJ2-1
CDR3 DNA: TGTGCCAGCTCACCAAGTTTGGCAGGGGGCGGCCGAGGGGAGCTCTTC
CDR3 protein: CASSPSLAGGGRGELF

V gene: TRBV19
D gene: NA
clone size: few
J gene: TRBJ1-6
CDR3 DNA: TGTGCCAGTAGTATGCGGGGCCGGGATTCACCCCTCCACTTT
CDR3 protein: CASSMRGRDSPLHF

V gene: TRBV5-1
D gene: NA
clone size: NA
J gene: TRBJ2-3
CDR3 DNA: TGCGCCAGCAGCTTGGGTATTAGCGCAGATACGCAGTATTTT
CDR3 protein: CASSLGISADTQYF

V gene: TRBV5-4
D gene: TRBD2
clone size: NA
J gene: TRBJ2-2
CDR3 DNA: TGTGCCAGCAGCTTTCTCCTAGCGGGGAACACCGGGGAGCTGTTTTTT
CDR3 protein: CASSFLLAGNTGELFF

V gene: TRBV19
D gene: TRBD2
clone size: NA
J gene: TRBJ2-3
CDR3 DNA: TGTGCCAGTAGTACAGGACTAGCGGGGGGCAGGGATACGCAGTATTTT
CDR3 protein: CASSTGLAGGRDTQYF

V gene: TRBV7-9
D gene: NA
clone size: NA
J gene: TRBJ1-2
CDR3 DNA: TGTGCCAGCAGCTTAGGTTTTGGGGGCGCAACCAACTATGGCTACACCTTC
CDR3 protein: CASSLGFGGATNYGYTF

V gene: TRBV19
D gene: NA
clone size: NA
J gene: TRBJ1-6
CDR3 DNA: TGTGCCAGTAGGAGGACAGCTAATTCACCCCTCCACTTT
CDR3 protein: CASRRTANSPLHF

V gene: TRBV5-1
D gene: NA
clone size: few
J gene: TRBJ1-1
CDR3 DNA: TGCGCCAGCAGCGGTGGACAGAACCTGAACACTGAAGCTTTCTTT
CDR3 protein: CASSGGQNLNTEAFF

V gene: TRBV7-9
D gene: NA
clone size: NA
J gene: TRBJ2-2
CDR3 DNA: TGTGCCAGCAGCTTCCGGGGGAACACCGGGGAGCTGTTTTTT
CDR3 protein: CASSFRGNTGELFF

V gene: TRBV18
D gene: TRBD1
clone size: NA
J gene: TRBJ2-1
CDR3 DNA: TGTGCCAGCTCACCGAGAATCACAGGGGGTGAGCAGTTCTTC
CDR3 protein: CASSPRITGGEQFF

V gene: TRBV5-4
D gene: TRBD1
clone size: NA
J gene: TRBJ1-4
CDR3 DNA: TGTGCCAGCAGCTTGGAGTGGGGACAGCCTAATGAAAAACTGTTTTTT
CDR3 protein: CASSLEWGQPNEKLFF

V gene: TRBV7-9
D gene: TRBD1
clone size: NA
J gene: TRBJ1-4
CDR3 DNA: TGTGCCAGCAGCTTAGGATTGACAAGGGACAGGGGAACTAATGAAAAACTGTTTTTT
CDR3 protein: CASSLGLTRDRGTNEKLFF

V gene: TRBV20-1
D gene: NA
clone size: NA
J gene: TRBJ1-3
CDR3 DNA: TGCAGTGCCAGTCCCGGGAGCCAATCTGGAAACACCATATATTTT
CDR3 protein: CSASPGSQSGNTIYF

V gene: TRBV7-3
D gene: NA
clone size: NA
J gene: TRBJ2-3
CDR3 DNA: TGTGCCAGCAGCTTAACGGCGGGGACAGATACGCAGTATTTT
CDR3 protein: CASSLTAGTDTQYF

V gene: TRBV6-6
D gene: NA
clone size: NA
J gene: TRBJ1-2
CDR3 DNA: TGTGCCAGCAGCTACTCCGGGGCAGGGGAGGGGGGAGGCTACACCTTC
CDR3 protein: CASSYSGAGEGGGYTF

V gene: TRBV5-1
D gene: NA
clone size: NA
J gene: TRBJ1-5
CDR3 DNA: TGCGCCAGCAGCCCGGACAGTCCCCTTTCGGGGCCCCAGCATTTT
CDR3 protein: CASSPDSPLSGPQHF

V gene: TRBV29-1
D gene: TRBD1
clone size: NA
J gene: TRBJ2-5
CDR3 DNA: TGCAGCGTTGAAGAATTGGGACAGGGGGCCATAGAGACCCAGTACTTC
CDR3 protein: CSVEELGQGAIETQYF

V gene: TRBV6-1
D gene: TRBD2
clone size: NA
J gene: TRBJ2-1
CDR3 DNA: TGTGCCAGCAGTGAAGCCTTCAGCGGGGGGGCTTCTCTTGAGCAGTTCTTC
CDR3 protein: CASSEAFSGGASLEQFF

V gene: TRBV28
D gene: TRBD2
clone size: NA
J gene: TRBJ2-2
CDR3 DNA: TGTGCCAGCAGCCACGGGAAGCGGGGGGCAACGTCGAACACCGGGGAGCTGTTTTTT
CDR3 protein: CASSHGKRGATSNTGELFF